Listed here are 16 T cell receptor beta chains from one sample, sequenced in a study of blood T cell repertoires in COVID-19. The table came from immunoSEQ multiplex PCR; TCRdb's copy has only in-frame clones and leaves some out. Of about 320,000 clones in the sample, under 95% were seen once. The sequencing sample was made of PBMCs or T cells enriched from blood (not recorded which). The origin of the receptors is a man in his sixties who had recovered from COVID-19.

This clone has a single count. The chain combines TRBV5-5 with TRBJ1-5; TRBD1 is a possible D gene (5 bases). Deletions cut 1 base from V and 5 bases from J, with 13 bases between. CDR1 and CDR2 from the germline V gene are SGHKS and YYEKEE (reference sequence). The CDR3 sequence is 15 residues long. The CDR3 protein is CASSLWGRGDQPQHF. CDR3 in DNA: TGTGCCAGCAGCTTGTGGGGGAGGGGAGATCAGCCCCAGCATTTT.

The chain joins TRBV4-1 to TRBJ2-5; 8 bases line up with TRBD1. V trimming: 5 bases; J trimming: 5 bases; junction bases outside the gene matches: 13. Germline values: CDR1 MGHRA, CDR2 YSYEKL. The CDR3 runs to 16 residues. Written as DNA, the CDR3 is TGCGCCAGCAGCTATTCTCAGGGGGCGCCGCGGGAGACCCAGTACTTC. It yields the protein CASSYSQGAPRETQYF.

CDR3 protein: CASRPCGGTKEAFF. For the CDR3, the DNA is TGTGCAAGTCGCCCCTGCGGGGGGACAAAGGAAGCTTTCTTT. The chain links TRBV12-2 to TRBJ1-1. TRBV12-2 is noted as a pseudogene. The CDR3 is made up of 14 amino acids.

The chain combines TRBV7-3 with TRBJ2-1, with TRBD2 matching over 9 bases. There are 16 residues in the CDR3. The V segment lost 0 bases and the J segment 4 bases; nucleotides outside the gene matches: 4. Germline V lookup: CDR1 SGHTA, CDR2 FQGTGA. As DNA, the CDR3 is TGTGCCAGCAGCTTAACGGTGCGGGGGGGTTACAATGAGCAGTTCTTC. Protein sequence: CASSLTVRGGYNEQFF.

The chain employs TRBV6-1 and TRBJ1-6; D is ambiguous. CDR3 length: 14 residues. Trimming removed 3 bases at V and 4 bases at J, with 7 bases between. Germline V lookup: CDR1 MNHNS, CDR2 SASEGT. In DNA, the CDR3 is TGTGCCAGCAGTGACGGGAGTTATAATTCACCCCTCCACTTT. Amino acids: CASSDGSYNSPLHF.

The chain is built from TRBV18 and TRBJ1-5, with TRBD1 as a possible D gene (6 bases). Germline lookup yields CDR1 KGHSH and CDR2 LQKENI. Trimming removed 5 bases at V and 7 bases at J, with 18 bases between. The CDR3 contains 15 residues. The CDR3 DNA reads TGTGCCAGCTCATCAGGGGAGGGAGGATACCAGCCCCAGCATTTT. Its translation: CASSSGEGGYQPQHF.

CDR3 sequence (DNA): TGCAGCGTTGTAGGAGGGAGTCGGGCTGAGCAGTTCTTC. Amino acids: CSVVGGSRAEQFF. The chain employs TRBV29-1 and TRBJ2-1; perhaps TRBD2 as D (6 bases). Trimming cost V 4 bases and J 9 bases, with 16 bases left between them. Looked up from germline, CDR1 is SQVTM and CDR2 is ANQGSEA. This CDR3 spans 13 amino acids.

The chain employs TRBV10-3 and TRBJ2-7; 10 bases are shared with TRBD2. Germline CDR1 ENHRY, CDR2 SYGVKD. The CDR3 sequence is 14 residues long. Trimming at V came to 7 bases and at J to 2 bases, leaving 5 bases not matched to a gene. The CDR3 DNA reads TGTGCCATCAAATCACTAGCGGGACCCTACGAGCAGTACTTC. As protein: CAIKSLAGPYEQYF.

Regarding this clone: This sample includes further DNA sequences coding for the same CDR3. This rearrangement joins TRBV19 to TRBJ2-7, with D tentatively TRBD1 (6 bases). V was shortened by 1 base and J by 2 bases, with 9 bases between the two germline ends. Germline CDR1 LNHDA, CDR2 SQIVND (reference sequence). This CDR3 contains 14 residues. The CDR3 sequence: CASSIGTGPYEQYF. Written as DNA, the CDR3 is TGTGCCAGTAGTATAGGTACAGGGCCCTACGAGCAGTACTTC. Using reference TRBV19 and TRBJ2-7 for the parts outside the CDR3, the full variable domain is DGGITQSPKYLFRKEGQNVTLSCEQNLNHDAMYWYRQDPGQGLRLIYYSQIVNDFQKGDIAEGYSVSREKKESFPLTVTSAQKNPTAFYLCASSIGTGPYEQYFGPGTRLTVT.

The J gene is TRBJ2-1, the V gene TRBV4-3; 7 nucleotides align to TRBD2. Germline assignment: CDR1 LGHNA and CDR2 YSLEER. The CDR3 is 16 amino acids. V lost 0 bases, J lost 4 bases, and 6 bases stayed unmatched. DNA for the CDR3: TGCGCCAGCAGCCAAGATGGACTAGTCAAATACAATGAGCAGTTCTTC. Translation gives CASSQDGLVKYNEQFF.

The rearrangement uses TRBV5-1 and TRBJ1-1; D remains ambiguous. Per germline, CDR1 SGHRS and CDR2 YFSETQ. CDR3 length: 13 amino acids. V dropped 1 base and J dropped 2 bases, with 6 bases sitting between them. DNA for the CDR3: TGCGCCAGCAGCTTGCTATACAACACTGAAGCTTTCTTT. Translation gives CASSLLYNTEAFF.

The V and J genes are TRBV28 and TRBJ2-7, with 10 bases lining up with TRBD1. Germline CDR1 is MDHEN and CDR2 is SYDVKM. After removal of 5 bases from V and 2 bases from J, the junction contained 12 bases not matched to a gene. This CDR3 comprises 17 residues. CDR3 nucleotides: TGTGCCAGCAGTGAACCCACCGGGACAGGGGCGACCTACGAGCAGTACTTC. Translated: CASSEPTGTGATYEQYF.

As concerns this clone: The sample carries other DNA sequences with the same CDR3. Here the CDR3 reads CASSQDRSYGYTF. As DNA, the CDR3 is TGTGCCAGCAGCCAAGATCGGAGTTATGGCTACACCTTC. V usage is TRBV3-1 (or the pseudogene TRBV3-2) and J usage is TRBJ1-2; D uncertain. Per the germline V gene, CDR1 is LGHDT and CDR2 is YNNKEL (reference sequence). Trimming took off 0 bases at V and 5 bases at J, with 7 bases between the two ends. The CDR3 totals 13 residues.

V usage is TRBV19 and J usage is TRBJ1-4, with TRBD1 identical over 11 bases. Germline CDR1 reads LNHDA; CDR2 reads SQIVND (reference sequence). The V gene end was trimmed by 0 bases and the J gene end by 8 bases; junction bases not matched to a gene: 5. The CDR3 is 16 residues long. CDR3 loop: CASSIDGTGGREKLFF. CDR3 DNA: TGTGCCAGTAGTATAGACGGGACAGGGGGACGGGAAAAACTGTTTTTT.

This rearrangement joins TRBV6-1 to TRBJ2-6, with TRBD1 matching over 8 bases. The CDR3 sequence is 17 residues long. Germline trimming cut 4 bases from V and 0 bases from J; bases unmatched to any gene: 5. Germline V gene sequence: CDR1 MNHNS, CDR2 SASEGT. In DNA, the CDR3 is TGTGCCAGCAGTGGACAGGGGACGCGCTCTGGGGCCAACGTCCTGACTTTC. As protein: CASSGQGTRSGANVLTF.

The chain has TRBV29-1 and TRBJ1-2, with D unresolved. The CDR3 has 13 residues. Germline CDR1 SQVTM, CDR2 ANQGSEA. V shed 6 bases and J shed 5 bases, with 16 bases lying between them. The CDR3 DNA is TGCAGCGTCGAACTCTCAGGATTTTATGGCTACACCTTC. Translating it yields CSVELSGFYGYTF.